A single sample gave rise to the 30 T cell receptor beta chains below, sequenced in a study of neoadjuvant anti-PD-1 for oral cavity cancer. TCRdb's table, derived via immunoSEQ multiplex PCR, lists solely in-frame clones and lacks some. The data contain thousands of clones, less than 85% of them singletons. This specimen was PBMCs, taken before nivolumab (anti-PD-1) treatment. The origin of the receptors is a person between 35 and 79 years old with oral cavity squamous cell carcinoma.

The CDR3 DNA reads as TGTGCCAGCAGATCCTTAGCGGGGGGGCTATTAGAGCAGTTCTTC. Amino acid sequence: CASRSLAGGLLEQFF. The chain links TRBV7-2 to TRBJ2-1, with 11 nucleotides matching TRBD2. J lost 10 bases, V lost 6 bases, and 11 bases had no gene match. Germline assignment: CDR1 SGHTA and CDR2 FQGNSA. The CDR3 covers 15 residues. The variable domain in full, with the rest retrieved from reference TRBV7-2 and TRBJ2-1, is GAGVSQSPSNKVTEKGKDVELRCDPISGHTALYWYRQSLGQGLEFLIYFQGNSAPDKSGLPSDRFSAERTGGSVSTLTIQRTQQEDSAVYLCASRSLAGGLLEQFFGPGTRLTVL.

CDR3: CASSGPRQPQHF. CDR3 nucleotides: TGTGCCAGCAGCGGACCCCGTCAGCCCCAGCATTTT. The chain joins TRBV28 to TRBJ1-5, with D unresolved. The CDR3 has 12 amino acids. CDR1 and CDR2 from the germline V gene are MDHEN and SYDVKM. Trimming took off 6 bases at V and 6 bases at J, with 9 bases between the two ends.

The chain employs TRBV5-1 and TRBJ1-6; D ambiguous. V gave up 0 bases and J gave up 7 bases, with 8 bases separating them. Looked up from germline, CDR1 is SGHRS and CDR2 is YFSETQ. The CDR3 extends over 14 amino acids. CDR3 region: CASSLERPNSPLHF. The CDR3 DNA is TGCGCCAGCAGCTTGGAGAGGCCCAATTCACCCCTCCACTTT. The full variable domain, rest sourced from reference TRBV5-1 and TRBJ1-6, is KAGVTQTPRYLIKTRGQQVTLSCSPISGHRSVSWYQQTPGQGLQFLFEYFSETQRNKGNFPGRFSGRQFSNSRSEMNVSTLELGDSALYLCASSLERPNSPLHFGNGTRLTVT.

The DNA for the CDR3 is TGTGCCAGCAGCAAAGCTGGACCAGCGGGGGGCCAATGGGACGAGACCCAGTACTTC. Amino acids: CASSKAGPAGGQWDETQYF. This sequence joins TRBV21-1 and TRBJ2-5; the table names TRBD2, a call not compared with the DNA. TRBV21-1 is an annotated pseudogene. The CDR3 length is 19 residues.

This chain joins TRBV5-6 and TRBJ2-3; a possible D gene is TRBD1 (6 bases). This CDR3 has 15 residues. The germline gives CDR1 SGHDT, CDR2 YYEEEE. Deletions cut 4 bases from V and 6 bases from J, with 18 bases between. Here the CDR3 DNA reads TGTGCCAGCAGCCCAGGGGACCTACCGCCCGATACGCAGTATTTT. The encoded protein is CASSPGDLPPDTQYF.

The chain carries TRBV12-5 and TRBJ1-2; unclear D gene. The CDR3 runs 13 residues. Germline V gives CDR1 LGHNT, CDR2 FRNRAP. With 1 base removed from V and 9 bases from J, the gap between germline ends came to 12 bases. The CDR3 bases are TGTGCTAGTGGTTTGGGAGCTCCCTCTCGCTACACCTTC. Amino acid sequence: CASGLGAPSRYTF. The whole variable domain, filled in from reference TRBV12-5 and TRBJ1-2, reads DARVTQTPRHKVTEMGQEVTMRCQPILGHNTVFWYRQTMMQGLELLAYFRNRAPLDDSGMPKDRFSAEMPDATLATLKIQPSEPRDSAVYFCASGLGAPSRYTFGSGTRLTVV.

The chain combines TRBV13 with TRBJ1-1; no clear D. The V end was cut by 3 bases, the J end by 4 bases, with 18 bases between. CDR3 length equals 16 residues. Looked up from germline, CDR1 is PRHDT and CDR2 is FYEKMQ (reference sequence). CDR3 in DNA: TGTGCCAGCAGCTTTTATCGGGCCTCCCGGGTCACTGAAGCTTTCTTT. Its protein is CASSFYRASRVTEAFF.

DNA for the CDR3: TGTGCCAGCAGCTTAGGCCCCTCCGGCACCGGGGAGCTGTTTTTT. Translation: CASSLGPSGTGELFF. J is TRBJ2-2 and V is TRBV7-9; D call uncertain. V lost 1 base and J 4 bases, leaving 10 bases between the germline ends. Germline V gene sequence: CDR1 SEHNR, CDR2 FQNEAQ (reference sequence). There are 15 residues in the CDR3.

This chain joins TRBV30 and TRBJ1-2; D uncertain. The CDR3 is 12 residues long. Germline loops: CDR1 GTSNPN, CDR2 SVGIG (reference sequence). V was trimmed by 3 bases and J by 4 bases, leaving 9 bases between them. CDR3 in amino acids: CAWRGMVYGYTF. The CDR3 nucleotides are TGTGCCTGGAGAGGTATGGTCTATGGCTACACCTTC. Supplemented by reference TRBV30 and TRBJ1-2, the full variable domain reads SQTIHQWPATLVQPVGSPLSLECTVEGTSNPNLYWYRQAAGRGLQLLFYSVGIGQISSEVPQNLSASRPQDRQFILSSKKLLLSDSGFYLCAWRGMVYGYTFGSGTRLTVV.

The V call is TRBV30, the J call TRBJ2-1, with TRBD1 matching 8 bases. Germline assignment: CDR1 GTSNPN and CDR2 SVGIG (reference sequence). V was pared by 8 bases and J by 2 bases, with 5 bases of the junction left unmatched. CDR3 length: 13 amino acids. The CDR3 coding sequence is TGTGCCGCACGGACAGGGCCCTACAATGAGCAGTTCTTC. This translates into CAARTGPYNEQFF.

The rearrangement joins TRBV5-1 to TRBJ1-3; D is perhaps TRBD1 (6 bases). CDR3 length: 14 residues. Per the germline V gene, CDR1 is SGHRS and CDR2 is YFSETQ. V dropped 4 bases and J dropped 4 bases, with 12 bases sitting between them. In DNA form, the CDR3 reads TGCGCCAGCAGCGCCAGGGGATCGGGAAACACCATATATTTT. It is translated as CASSARGSGNTIYF.

Worth noting for this clone: The identical CDR3 is also encoded by other nucleotide sequences in the sample. CDR3 nucleotide sequence: TGTGCCAGCAGTTACTCGGACACGGCCCATACTGAAGCTTTCTTT. This translates into CASSYSDTAHTEAFF. The chain uses TRBV6-5 and TRBJ1-1, with a tentative D call TRBD1 (5 bases). The CDR3 has 15 amino acids. CDR1 MNHEY and CDR2 SVGAGI come from the germline V gene. V lost 0 bases to trimming and J lost 5 bases, with 13 bases between them.

J is TRBJ2-5 and V is TRBV5-6, with D unresolved. The CDR3 is made up of 14 amino acids. Deletions cut 4 bases from V and 5 bases from J, with 15 bases between. Germline CDR1 and CDR2: SGHDT and YYEEEE. CDR3 protein: CASSPYQGKETQYF. The CDR3 DNA is TGTGCCAGCAGCCCCTACCAAGGGAAGGAGACCCAGTACTTC.

The chain joins TRBV9 to TRBJ2-7; 11 bases are a match to TRBD1. CDR1 and CDR2 (germline): SGDLS, YYNGEE. CDR3 length: 14 amino acids. V lost 3 bases to trimming and J lost 4 bases; unmatched junction nucleotides: 3. The CDR3 here is CASSAGQGVYEQYF. The CDR3 bases are TGTGCCAGCAGCGCGGGACAGGGGGTTTACGAGCAGTACTTC.

The chain carries TRBV2 and TRBJ2-2, with no clear D. V shed 5 bases and J shed 0 bases, with 7 bases lying between them. The CDR3 totals 14 residues. CDR1 is SNHLY, CDR2 FYNNEI, per germline. The CDR3 DNA reads TGTGCCAGCAGTCTCCTAGCGAACACCGGGGAGCTGTTTTTT. Protein: CASSLLANTGELFF. Filled out from reference TRBV2 and TRBJ2-2, the complete variable domain reads EPEVTQTPSHQVTQMGQEVILRCVPISNHLYFYWYRQILGQKVEFLVSFYNNEISEKSEIFDDQFSVERPDGSNFTLKIRSTKLEDSAMYFCASSLLANTGELFFGEGSRLTVL.

This clone has just a few counts. J is TRBJ2-7 and V is TRBV4-1; 12 nucleotides align to TRBD2. With V trimmed by 3 bases and J by 4 bases, 13 bases remained unmatched. Germline-derived CDR1 and CDR2 are MGHRA and YSYEKL. The CDR3 runs to 18 residues. In DNA, the CDR3 is TGCGCCAGCAGCCACCATCCCCCACTAGCGGGGGGACAATACGAGCAGTACTTC. Residues: CASSHHPPLAGGQYEQYF.

The rearrangement links TRBV6-6 to TRBJ1-5; D possibly corresponds to TRBD1 (5 bases). V was clipped by 4 bases and J by 9 bases, with 16 bases between them. The CDR3 runs 14 residues. Germline V gene sequence: CDR1 MNHNY, CDR2 SVGAGI (reference sequence). The CDR3 nucleotides are TGTGCCAGCAGTTCGGGACCGGGGTGGGGGCCCCAGCATTTT. Residues: CASSSGPGWGPQHF.

The chain recombines TRBV4-2 with TRBJ2-2, with 9 positions matching TRBD1. The J segment lost 6 bases and the V segment lost 6 bases, leaving 14 bases of the junction unmatched. Germline V CDR1 and CDR2: LGHNA, YNFKEQ. CDR3 length: 17 amino acids. The CDR3 DNA follows: TGTGCCAGCAGTACTCCGGGACAGGGCAAGATTGCCGGGGAGCTGTTTTTT. It encodes CASSTPGQGKIAGELFF.

The J gene is TRBJ2-1, the V gene TRBV4-1; 7 nucleotides match TRBD2. The CDR3 loop spans 13 amino acids. J gave up 8 bases and V 1 base, and 2 bases lay outside the gene matches. Germline CDR1 MGHRA, CDR2 YSYEKL. CDR3 coding DNA: TGCGCCAGCAGCCAAGTCGGACTAGATGAGCAGTTCTTC. As protein: CASSQVGLDEQFF.

The chain couples TRBV7-9 to TRBJ2-2; D remains ambiguous. Trimming cost V 6 bases and J 8 bases, with 10 bases left between them. CDR3 size: 12 residues. CDR1 and CDR2 from the germline V gene are SEHNR and FQNEAQ (reference sequence). The chain's CDR3 is CASRFDRGELFF. The DNA for the CDR3 is TGTGCCAGCAGATTCGACCGAGGGGAGCTGTTTTTT.

The chain recombines TRBV19 with TRBJ1-1; a weak D match, TRBD1 (5 bases). Germline loops: CDR1 LNHDA, CDR2 SQIVND (reference sequence). Trimming cost V 5 bases and J 5 bases, with 21 bases left between them. The CDR3 has 16 amino acids. CDR3 coding DNA: TGTGCCAGTAGTCCCCGCAGGCGGGGCCGTGATACTGAAGCTTTCTTT. Translating it yields CASSPRRRGRDTEAFF.

The chain employs TRBV21-1 and TRBJ2-7. TRBV21-1 is classified as a pseudogene. This CDR3 has 14 amino acids. CDR3 sequence (DNA): TGTGCCAGCAGCAAAGGACGGCGAACCTACGAGCAGTACTTC. Its translation: CASSKGRRTYEQYF.

The chain is built from TRBV4-3 and TRBJ2-3; 7 positions agree with TRBD1. The CDR3 is 16 residues long. CDR1 is LGHNA and CDR2 is YSLEER in the germline V gene. J was trimmed by 0 bases and V by 1 base; bases with no gene match: 4. This CDR3 reads CASSQGQGESTDTQYF. CDR3 DNA: TGCGCCAGCAGCCAAGGACAGGGCGAAAGCACAGATACGCAGTATTTT.

The chain has TRBV29-1 and TRBJ2-7, with TRBD1 identical over 7 bases. In germline, CDR1 is SQVTM, CDR2 ANQGSEA. V gave up 7 bases and J gave up 3 bases; unmatched junction bases: 9. This CDR3 is built from 13 residues. The CDR3 is CSGGQALNYEQYF. CDR3 DNA sequence: TGCAGCGGTGGACAGGCCCTAAACTACGAGCAGTACTTC.

The chain couples TRBV6-4 to TRBJ2-1; 12 bases are shared with TRBD2. Per the germline V gene, CDR1 is MRHNA and CDR2 is SNTAGT. The CDR3 contains 15 residues. V shed 2 bases, J shed 11 bases, and the junction held 7 bases outside the gene matches. The DNA for the CDR3 is TGTGCCAGCAGTGACACTAGCGGGGGGCCGATGAAGCAGTTCTTC. This codes for CASSDTSGGPMKQFF.

The chain employs TRBV6-5 and TRBJ2-1, with D tentatively TRBD2 (5 bases). The germline CDR1 and CDR2 sequences are MNHEY and SVGAGI. V lost 4 bases and J lost 8, with 21 bases in between. This CDR3 comprises 16 residues. CDR3 loop: CASSSQSRGRGHEQFF. The CDR3 DNA follows: TGTGCCAGCAGTTCTCAAAGCCGGGGAAGAGGCCATGAGCAGTTCTTC.

The J gene is TRBJ2-1, the V gene TRBV5-8; D is perhaps TRBD2 (6 bases). Looked up from germline, CDR1 is SGHTS and CDR2 is YDEGEE. The V end lost 1 base, the J end lost 10 bases, and 9 bases lay between the germline ends. The length of the CDR3 is 12 residues. This chain's CDR3 is CASSLYGGEQFF. In DNA form, the CDR3 reads TGTGCCAGCAGCTTGTATGGGGGGGAGCAGTTCTTC.

V and J are TRBV5-8 and TRBJ1-1, with D possibly being TRBD1 (5 bases). The V gene's germline CDR1 is SGHTS and CDR2 YDEGEE. The CDR3 is made up of 15 amino acids. V lost 2 bases and J lost 1, with 12 bases in between. The CDR3 region has the DNA TGTGCCAGCAGCTTTGGGGGGATTACGAACACTGAAGCTTTCTTT. Protein: CASSFGGITNTEAFF.

The table lists this clone with a few counts. The CDR3 spells CASSPSTGTGNTIYF. CDR3 in DNA: TGTGCCAGTAGTCCCTCGACAGGGACTGGAAACACCATATATTTT. The chain carries TRBV19 and TRBJ1-3; 7 bases are a match to TRBD1. Germline CDR1 reads LNHDA; CDR2 reads SQIVND (reference sequence). CDR3 size: 15 residues. V lost 5 bases and J lost 2; bases outside the gene matches: 6. Using reference TRBV19 and TRBJ1-3 for the parts outside the CDR3, the full variable domain is DGGITQSPKYLFRKEGQNVTLSCEQNLNHDAMYWYRQDPGQGLRLIYYSQIVNDFQKGDIAEGYSVSREKKESFPLTVTSAQKNPTAFYLCASSPSTGTGNTIYFGEGSWLTVV.

The chain is built from TRBV13 and TRBJ1-6, with no clear D. CDR3 length equals 15 residues. The V end was cut by 1 base, the J end by 6 bases, with 10 bases between. The germline V gene encodes CDR1 PRHDT and CDR2 FYEKMQ (reference sequence). In DNA form, the CDR3 reads TGTGCCAGCAGCTTAGTCGGGCAGTCTAATTCACCCCTCCACTTT. Its translation is CASSLVGQSNSPLHF.